This T cell receptor beta chain appears in the sequencing data of a study of naive and memory T cell subsets. An oligonucleotide containing a UMI was ligated to the 3' end of TCR cDNA. Whole-blood samples were under 3 ml of peripheral blood from healthy adult volunteers. Unsorted total RNA, about 1 to 1000 ng, was DNase treated before reverse transcription. Germline lookup yields CDR1 SGHNT and CDR2 YYREEE (reference sequence). This CDR3 has 15 residues. The SP2 primer and nested alpha and beta constant region primers amplified ligated cDNA in four rounds. TCRdb re-derived calls from the 5' RACE reads in MiXCR, one entry per CDR3 protein. The data contain 56,000 or so distinct CDR3 sequences, 6.5% to 8.5% of them singletons. Note on this clonotype: A much more abundant neighbour one base away suggests this may be a read error.

The chain couples TRBV5-4 to TRBJ1-1; possibly TRBD1 for D (5 bases). This receptor was identified in a female donor in good health. CDR3 DNA: TGTGCCAGCAGCGGTGCAGGTCTAGAGGGGACTGGAGCTTTCTTT. This codes for CASSGAGLEGTGAFF.